This T cell receptor beta chain was identified during a study of blood T cell repertoires in COVID-19. Study overall: Acute and convalescent COVID-19 specimens originated in the United States, Italy and Spain. PBMCs, B-cell-depleted T cells, or T cells provided the cDNA or gDNA that made up the material.

The CDR3 totals 15 residues. V shed 4 bases and J 5 bases; nucleotides not matched to a gene: 7. The V gene's germline CDR1 is LGHDT and CDR2 YNNKEL (reference sequence). Patients from Seattle were sampled longitudinally, starting during active infection. Original analysis: Estimation of nucleated cell counts relied on the amplification of reference gene primers. TCRdb keeps only in-frame clones here, not all; method: immunoSEQ multiplex PCR. V and J calls and clone size are as listed in that table; D and trimming were resolved from the DNA. The sample holds fewer than 200,000 clones, around 81% seen once.

The rearrangement joins TRBV3-1 (or the pseudogene TRBV3-2) to TRBJ2-7; 11 bases fit TRBD1. This receptor was obtained from a woman aged 80 or older with COVID-19, enrolled during active disease. The sequencing input was peripheral blood. The CDR3 loop is CASSPRTGGYNEQYF. The CDR3 DNA reads as TGTGCCAGCAGCCCCCGGACAGGGGGCTATAACGAGCAGTACTTC.